This T cell receptor (beta chain) was captured in a study of memory CD4+ T cells and cytomegalovirus serostatus (dated by TCRdb to between 2019 and 2020). About the full investigation: A total of some 33 healthy Belgian adults, of whom 9 were CMV seropositive and approximately 24 were CMV seronegative, were included in the cohort. CD4+ memory TCRbeta repertoires of a Belgian cohort with known cytomegalovirus serostatus were sequenced in order to replicate a published TCR-based CMV serostatus classifier. The full study reports these points: Only CD4+CD45RO+ memory cells were sequenced, in contrast to the original study, in which naive and memory CD4+ and CD8+ populations were covered. The results were interpreted as suggesting that the CMV-associated TCR signature is mostly present in the CD4+ memory repertoire. Of under 200 previously reported CMV-associated TCRbeta sequences, 60 to 85 appeared in the CD4+ memory repertoires, each in one to five individuals. On the Belgian cohort, the classifier built on the original framework reached a median bootstrapped AUC of approximately 0.94, with a 95% CI of 0.76-1.00. CMV serostatus prediction reached a median bootstrapped AUC of around 0.95 with the original framework and 0.9 to 0.93 with a US-trained random forest.

Single viable CD3+CD4+CD8-CD45RO+ cells were sorted as memory CD4+ T cells on a FACSAria II. To determine CMV serostatus, a Roche Elecsys assay was used that detects serum IgG against CMV pp150, pp28, p38 and p52. Following thawing, total CD4+ T cells were enriched through positive selection using CD4 magnetic microbeads. The samples came from a separate study whose specific focus was interrogating the CD4+ T cell memory repertoire. Peripheral blood mononuclear cells were isolated and cryopreserved following standard operating procedures; serum was stored at -80 °C. The staining relied on CD3-PerCP (BW264/56), CD4-APC (RPA-T4), CD45RO-PE (UCHT1) and CD8-Pacific Orange (3B5) antibodies, and Sytox blue was used to exclude non-viable cells. As encoded in the germline V gene, CDR1 is SGHNT while CDR2 is YENEEA. Relative to germline, V is 5 bases shorter and J is 6 bases shorter, with 11 bases between their ends. The CDR3 measures 13 amino acids from cysteine to phenylalanine. The retained sequence is limited to the CDR3, 39 bases, with the frame set at the first base.

In the case of this clone: The antigen it binds to is not known. No base-level quality is on record; no much larger clone is a single base apart.

The Quick-DNA Microprep Kit was used to extract genomic DNA from the sorted cells. Amplification of TCRbeta DNA was done with the immunoSEQ hsTCRbeta kit, following the protocol from the manufacturer. An Illumina MiSeq instrument was used to sequence the TCRbeta libraries. The paper's data handling went like this. Removing out-of-frame sequences left some 2.4 million distinct TCRbeta sequences, an average of about 67,000 per individual. Each individual was scored by the count of 164 previously reported CMV-associated TCRbeta sequences and the total productive distinct TCRbeta count. A beta-binomial model was reimplemented in Python, and scikit-learn random forests with default parameters were trained on US cohort data. Classifier performance on the Belgian cohort was reported as the median AUC with percentile confidence intervals calculated over 10,000 bootstrap iterations. What TCRdb holds here is the immuneACCESS table cut down to in-frame rearrangements. Part of the clones is not present; checked against another copy, under half of the missing clones reflect an unresolved V gene, and the others are unexplained. The V and J calls and clone size are taken from that table; D and trimming were inferred from the DNA. In all, the sample holds 52,000 or so clones, and 70% to 80% of those were seen once. Under 2% of the sample is taken by the ten largest.

The TCR comes from an adult in good health and CMV-seronegative. The chain is made from TRBV11-3 and TRBJ2-1; no confident D gene assignment can be made. Material for sequencing was memory CD4+ T cells from blood. This receptor carries the CDR3 CASSPGEFNEQFF. The sequenced DNA is TGTGCCAGCAGCCCCGGCGAGTTCAATGAGCAGTTCTTC.